These 28 T cell receptor beta chains were all obtained from the same sample, sequenced in a study of blood T cell repertoires in COVID-19. The repertoire was sequenced with immunoSEQ multiplex PCR; TCRdb's copy has only in-frame clones and lacks some. The sample lists more than 200,000 clones; about 83% were seen once. The sequencing input was peripheral blood. The receptors stem from a woman aged 40 to 55 with active or convalescent COVID-19.

V is TRBV28 and J is TRBJ1-5, with D perhaps matching TRBD1 (5 bases). The CDR3 is 15 residues long. CDR1 is MDHEN, CDR2 SYDVKM, per germline. Trimming removed 2 bases at V and 5 bases at J, with 13 bases between. CDR3 protein: CASSLRGRFHQPQHF. CDR3 DNA sequence: TGTGCCAGCAGTTTAAGGGGCAGGTTCCATCAGCCCCAGCATTTT.

The V call is TRBV25-1, the J call TRBJ2-3; weak D call: TRBD1 (7 bases). The CDR3 runs 15 residues. Per the germline V gene, CDR1 is MGHDK and CDR2 is SYGVNS. CDR3 in amino acids: CTEGGTAPVLDTQYF. DNA for the CDR3: TGTACTGAAGGAGGGACAGCGCCAGTTTTGGATACGCAGTATTTT.

V and J are TRBV19 and TRBJ2-1; TRBD2 agrees at 8 bases. V lost 5 bases to trimming and J lost 7 bases; unmatched junction nucleotides: 16. This CDR3 contains 17 residues. The V gene's germline CDR1 is LNHDA and CDR2 SQIVND (reference sequence). The CDR3 nucleotides read TGTGCCAGTAGTCCCAAGCGGGGGCGAGACTACTGGAATGAGCAGTTCTTC. Encoded protein: CASSPKRGRDYWNEQFF.

The chain employs TRBV2 and TRBJ2-5; 8 positions agree with TRBD1. V was clipped by 6 bases and J by 2 bases; unmatched bases: 8. This CDR3 contains 15 residues. Germline assignment: CDR1 SNHLY and CDR2 FYNNEI. CDR3 nucleotide sequence: TGTGCCAGCAGACGCGGACAGGGCGGACAAGAGACCCAGTACTTC. This gives the protein CASRRGQGGQETQYF.

This chain links TRBV6-5 with TRBJ1-1; D not resolved. The CDR3 is made up of 15 amino acids. The V and J ends lost 6 bases and 0 bases respectively, with 14 bases between them. CDR1 and CDR2 (germline): MNHEY, SVGAGI. CDR3 DNA sequence: TGTGCCAGCAGAACACCGACACACTTGAACACTGAAGCTTTCTTT. Translating gives CASRTPTHLNTEAFF.

In nucleotides, the CDR3 is TGTGCCAGCAGCGTACTCACAGATACGCAGTATTTT. Its translation is CASSVLTDTQYF. The J gene is TRBJ2-3, the V gene TRBV9; no reliable D call. Deletions cut 1 base from V and 2 bases from J, with 2 bases between. The CDR3 extends over 12 amino acids. Germline V lookup: CDR1 SGDLS, CDR2 YYNGEE.

This CDR3 reads CASRFLQGWDSPLHF. In nucleotides, the CDR3 is TGTGCCAGCAGATTCTTACAGGGGTGGGATTCACCCCTCCACTTT. J is TRBJ1-6 and V is TRBV7-2; 7 bases are a match to TRBD1. Germline V gene lookup returns CDR1 SGHTA and CDR2 FQGNSA. V lost 6 bases and J lost 8; bases outside the gene matches: 10. This CDR3 spans 15 amino acids.

This clone occurred a few times. This chain links TRBV30 with TRBJ2-5; possible D gene TRBD1, 6 bases. CDR1 and CDR2 (germline): GTSNPN, SVGIG (reference sequence). The germline V and J ends were trimmed by 3 bases and 4 bases, with 15 bases remaining between them. The CDR3 runs 14 residues. The DNA for the CDR3 is TGTGCCTGGAGACCCTCAGGGGCGGTAGAGACCCAGTACTTC. Encoded protein: CAWRPSGAVETQYF.

The chain has TRBV3-1 (or the pseudogene TRBV3-2) and TRBJ1-1; the match to TRBD1 covers 7 bases. The CDR3 length is 14 residues. Germline V lookup: CDR1 LGHDT, CDR2 YNNKEL (reference sequence). V was clipped by 2 bases and J by 1 base; unmatched bases: 1. In DNA form, the CDR3 reads TGTGCCAGCAGCCAAAGGGACAGGAACACTGAAGCTTTCTTT. Translation: CASSQRDRNTEAFF.

The CDR3 DNA reads as TGTGCCAGCAGCACACCCGGGACAGGGAATGGCTACACCTTC. It translates to CASSTPGTGNGYTF. This chain links TRBV7-3 with TRBJ1-2, with TRBD1 matching over 9 bases. The CDR3 is 14 amino acids. V lost 5 bases and J lost 6; bases outside the gene matches: 7. Germline V gives CDR1 SGHTA, CDR2 FQGTGA.

V gene TRBV3-1 (or the pseudogene TRBV3-2) combines with J gene TRBJ2-1; TRBD1 matches 8 bases. Germline CDR1 and CDR2: LGHDT and YNNKEL (reference sequence). The V segment lost 4 bases and the J segment 10 bases; nucleotides outside the gene matches: 9. The CDR3 covers 14 residues. This CDR3 is CASSPKRTGLEQFF. In DNA form, the CDR3 reads TGTGCCAGCAGCCCGAAACGGACAGGGTTGGAGCAGTTCTTC.

The chain couples TRBV7-8 to TRBJ1-1; the D gene is possibly TRBD1 (5 bases). Germline CDR1 SGHVS, CDR2 FQNEAQ. Trimming left V 10 bases short and J 0 bases short, with 15 bases between. The CDR3 is 14 residues long. The CDR3 reads CATKLGHMNTEAFF. Here the CDR3 DNA reads TGTGCCACCAAACTCGGACATATGAACACTGAAGCTTTCTTT.

This chain uses TRBV11-3 with TRBJ2-7, with TRBD1 matching 8 bases. This CDR3 spans 16 amino acids. CDR1 and CDR2 from the germline V gene are SGHNT and YENEEA. The ends lost 0 bases at V and 8 bases at J; junction bases unmatched: 12. In DNA, the CDR3 is TGTGCCAGCAGCTTAGATCTTGGGACAGGAGTTCTCCAGCAGTACTTC. Translation gives CASSLDLGTGVLQQYF.

The chain recombines TRBV30 with TRBJ2-7; 12 bases map to TRBD2. CDR1 is GTSNPN and CDR2 is SVGIG in the germline V gene (reference sequence). V lost 3 bases, J lost 1 base, and 7 bases stayed unmatched. CDR3 length: 16 residues. The CDR3 coding sequence is TGTGCCTGGAGGCCGACGGGACTAGCGGGTTCCTACGAGCAGTACTTC. Translation: CAWRPTGLAGSYEQYF.

J is TRBJ2-7 and V is TRBV7-9; 9 nucleotides align to TRBD2. The V segment lost 8 bases and the J segment 0 bases; nucleotides outside the gene matches: 11. The CDR3 has 16 amino acids. The germline CDR1 and CDR2 sequences are SEHNR and FQNEAQ (reference sequence). CDR3 bases: TGTGCCAGCGGAGCGGGGGGACAACAGAGCTCCTACGAGCAGTACTTC. Translating gives CASGAGGQQSSYEQYF.

This rearrangement joins TRBV28 to TRBJ1-2; 7 nucleotides match TRBD1. V shed 5 bases and J 7 bases; nucleotides not matched to a gene: 10. The CDR3 runs to 14 residues. CDR1 and CDR2 from the germline V gene are MDHEN and SYDVKM. The CDR3 spells CASSLPRQGGGYTF. The CDR3 DNA reads TGTGCCAGCAGTCTGCCTCGACAGGGCGGTGGCTACACCTTC.

The chain uses TRBV4-2 and TRBJ2-7, with D possibly matching TRBD2 (7 bases). This CDR3 has 17 amino acids. Trimming pared 0 bases from V and 6 bases from J, leaving 21 bases between. Germline CDR1 LGHNA, CDR2 YNFKEQ. CDR3 sequence: CASSQDTGGSPLSEQYF. CDR3 nucleotides: TGTGCCAGCAGCCAAGATACGGGGGGCTCCCCTCTAAGCGAGCAGTACTTC.

The chain links TRBV5-1 to TRBJ2-3; 7 positions match TRBD1. Per germline, CDR1 SGHRS and CDR2 YFSETQ. This CDR3 is 15 amino acids long. The V gene end was trimmed by 1 base and the J gene end by 3 bases; junction bases not matched to a gene: 5. CDR3 sequence (DNA): TGCGCCAGCAGCTTGATAGGGGGCGAAACAGATACGCAGTATTTT. Translation: CASSLIGGETDTQYF.

J is TRBJ2-5 and V is TRBV2, with a tentative D call TRBD1 (5 bases). The germline V gene has CDR1 SNHLY and CDR2 FYNNEI. The germline V and J ends were trimmed by 6 bases and 2 bases, with 13 bases remaining between them. The CDR3 contains 14 residues. The CDR3 reads CASRGRGPQETQYF. The CDR3 nucleotides are TGTGCCAGCAGAGGAAGGGGCCCACAAGAGACCCAGTACTTC. Filled out from reference TRBV2 and TRBJ2-5, the complete variable domain reads EPEVTQTPSHQVTQMGQEVILRCVPISNHLYFYWYRQILGQKVEFLVSFYNNEISEKSEIFDDQFSVERPDGSNFTLKIRSTKLEDSAMYFCASRGRGPQETQYFGPGTRLLVL.

The chain carries TRBV19 and TRBJ1-5, with a possible D match to TRBD1 (5 bases). The CDR3 totals 17 residues. Trimming stripped 2 bases from V and 5 bases from J, with 19 bases between. CDR1 LNHDA and CDR2 SQIVND come from the germline V gene (reference sequence). CDR3 residues: CASSILIGEGRDQPQHF. The DNA of the CDR3 is TGTGCCAGTAGTATATTAATCGGGGAGGGGAGGGATCAGCCCCAGCATTTT.

The chain has TRBV2 and TRBJ1-1; tentative D call: TRBD1 (5 bases). Germline CDR1 and CDR2: SNHLY and FYNNEI. This CDR3 has 13 residues. Trimming took 4 bases from V and 5 from J, leaving 11 bases between them. The DNA for the CDR3 is TGTGCCAGCAGTGTGCAGGGATGGACTGAAGCTTTCTTT. This encodes CASSVQGWTEAFF.

This clone was detected ten times or more. This chain connects TRBV4-3 to TRBJ2-4; D perhaps matches TRBD2 (6 bases). Germline assignment: CDR1 LGHNA and CDR2 YSLEER. The CDR3 extends over 17 amino acids. V was cut by 0 bases and J by 1 base, with 13 bases left in between. For the CDR3, the DNA is TGCGCCAGCAGCCAAGATTATCGGGGGTTGGCCAAAAACATTCAGTACTTC. Protein product: CASSQDYRGLAKNIQYF.

CDR3 loop: CATSDGAGQNTEAFF. The DNA for the CDR3 is TGTGCCACCAGTGATGGGGCAGGGCAGAACACTGAAGCTTTCTTT. The chain is built from TRBV24-1 and TRBJ1-1, with D possibly matching TRBD1 (5 bases). Trimming removed 3 bases from V and 1 base from J, with 11 bases in between. The length of the CDR3 is 15 residues. Looked up from germline, CDR1 is KGHDR and CDR2 is SFDVKD.

The chain couples TRBV7-2 to TRBJ1-5, with 7 bases fitting TRBD1. CDR1 SGHTA and CDR2 FQGNSA come from the germline V gene. This CDR3 comprises 14 residues. V gave up 0 bases and J gave up 6 bases; unmatched junction bases: 2. This CDR3 is CASSLAGGGQPQHF. For the CDR3, the DNA is TGTGCCAGCAGCTTAGCAGGGGGCGGTCAGCCCCAGCATTTT.

This clone has just one count. The V and J genes are TRBV5-1 and TRBJ1-2; D is ambiguous. The CDR3 extends over 16 amino acids. V lost 0 bases and J lost 1, with 13 bases in between. The germline CDR1 and CDR2 sequences are SGHRS and YFSETQ. For the CDR3, the DNA is TGCGCCAGCAGCTTGGTGAGGGCCCGGAATAACTATGGCTACACCTTC. This gives the protein CASSLVRARNNYGYTF.

This chain links TRBV5-1 with TRBJ2-2; 8 bases map to TRBD1. The CDR3 length is 16 residues. CDR1 and CDR2 from the germline V gene are SGHRS and YFSETQ. V lost 2 bases, J lost 4 bases, and 7 bases stayed unmatched. CDR3 loop: CASSLPPGQVTGELFF. As DNA, the CDR3 is TGCGCCAGCAGCTTACCCCCGGGACAGGTCACCGGGGAGCTGTTTTTT. Drawing the rest from reference TRBV5-1 and TRBJ2-2, the complete variable domain is KAGVTQTPRYLIKTRGQQVTLSCSPISGHRSVSWYQQTPGQGLQFLFEYFSETQRNKGNFPGRFSGRQFSNSRSEMNVSTLELGDSALYLCASSLPPGQVTGELFFGEGSRLTVL.

Only one count was recorded for this clone. The chain combines TRBV5-1 with TRBJ1-4, with TRBD1 matching 8 bases. The CDR3 spans 16 residues. V gave up 0 bases and J gave up 6 bases; unmatched junction bases: 7. CDR1 SGHRS and CDR2 YFSETQ come from the germline V gene. The CDR3 sequence is CASSLGQGLRDEKLFF. The CDR3 DNA follows: TGCGCCAGCAGCTTGGGACAGGGGCTGCGGGATGAAAAACTGTTTTTT. The full variable domain, rest sourced from reference TRBV5-1 and TRBJ1-4, is KAGVTQTPRYLIKTRGQQVTLSCSPISGHRSVSWYQQTPGQGLQFLFEYFSETQRNKGNFPGRFSGRQFSNSRSEMNVSTLELGDSALYLCASSLGQGLRDEKLFFGSGTQLSVL.

V is TRBV7-2 and J is TRBJ2-1, with TRBD2 matching 10 bases. The CDR3 runs to 15 residues. Trimming took 6 bases from V and 6 from J; bases not matched to a gene: 8. CDR1 SGHTA and CDR2 FQGNSA come from the germline V gene. In DNA form, the CDR3 reads TGTGCCAGCAGGGTAGCGGGGGGACGATTCAATGAGCAGTTCTTC. Amino acid sequence: CASRVAGGRFNEQFF.